This T cell receptor beta chain came from a study of shared clonotypes between healthy human individuals. This table comes from immunoSEQ multiplex PCR, and its TCRdb copy is limited to in-frame clones, with some not included. The table includes around 2,000,000 clones, 85% to 95% detected once. The CDR3 is made up of 18 amino acids. Germline assignment: CDR1 KGHSH and CDR2 LQKENI. The germline V and J ends were trimmed by 6 bases and 3 bases, with 24 bases remaining between them. As regards this clone: The antigen remains undetermined.

Regarding the study as a whole: Clonotype sharing among donors was expected to depend on sequencing depth.

Naive CD8 populations comprised CD45RO-negative cells positively selected for CCR7, excluding terminally differentiated effector memory CD45RA+ cells. The chain links TRBV18 to TRBJ2-1, with D perhaps given as TRBD1 or TRBD2 (7 bases each). This clonotype originated in a man aged 18-30 years in good health. Some clones in this sample may be carry-over from other donors' samples. Sample: naive CD8+ T cells from PBMCs. The CDR3 nucleotides are TGTGCCAGCTCCCCAGGGGGGGGAGGGCCCGACTACTACAATGAGCAGTTCTTC. Its protein is CASSPGGGGPDYYNEQFF.